A single sample is the source of the 28 T cell receptor beta chains below, sequenced in a study of response to subunit inactivated influenza vaccine. Using its own MiXCR run on the RT-PCR reads, TCRdb lists one record per CDR3 protein. The data show around 580,000 distinct CDR3 sequences, 14% seen once. The sequenced sample was PBMCs from blood, obtained 11 to 12 days after vaccination. The receptors come from a man in his fifties who received an inactivated influenza vaccine.

V is TRBV14 and J is TRBJ2-1, with D perhaps matching TRBD1 (6 bases). The CDR3 is made up of 15 amino acids. The V and J ends lost 2 bases and 0 bases respectively, with 8 bases between them. Germline assignment: CDR1 SGHDN and CDR2 FVKESK. The CDR3 loop is CASSQRDNSYNEQFF. CDR3 nucleotide sequence: TGTGCCAGCAGCCAAAGGGACAACTCCTACAATGAGCAGTTCTTC. Filled out from reference TRBV14 and TRBJ2-1, the complete variable domain reads EAGVTQFPSHSVIEKGQTVTLRCDPISGHDNLYWYRRVMGKEIKFLLHFVKESKQDESGMPNNRFLAERTGGTYSTLKVQPAELEDSGVYFCASSQRDNSYNEQFFGPGTRLTVL.

The chain carries TRBV7-8 and TRBJ1-4, with unresolved D. Trimming pared 5 bases from V and 4 bases from J, leaving 11 bases between. The CDR3 length is 14 residues. Germline values: CDR1 SGHVS, CDR2 FQNEAQ. CDR3 sequence reads: CASSPIRVNEKLFF. DNA for the CDR3: TGTGCCAGCAGCCCGATTAGGGTTAATGAAAAACTGTTTTTT.

Only a few counts were recorded for this clonotype. This chain links TRBV7-9 with TRBJ1-1; D is possibly TRBD1 (5 bases). The V gene's germline CDR1 is SEHNR and CDR2 FQNEAQ (reference sequence). V gave up 4 bases and J gave up 6 bases, with 18 bases separating them. This CDR3 contains 15 residues. For the CDR3, the DNA is TGTGCCAGCAGCTCGACCTTTCAGGGATGGTCTGAAGCTTTCTTT. Amino acid sequence: CASSSTFQGWSEAFF. The variable domain in full, with the rest retrieved from reference TRBV7-9 and TRBJ1-1, is DTGVSQNPRHKITKRGQNVTFRCDPISEHNRLYWYRQTLGQGPEFLTYFQNEAQLEKSRLLSDRFSAERPKGSFSTLEIQRTEQGDSAMYLCASSSTFQGWSEAFFGQGTRLTVV.

The chain employs TRBV4-3 and TRBJ1-2; a weak D match, TRBD1 (5 bases). V was shortened by 2 bases and J by 7 bases, with 14 bases between the two germline ends. CDR3 length: 14 residues. Germline values: CDR1 LGHNA, CDR2 YSLEER. In DNA form, the CDR3 reads TGCGCCAGCAGCCAACAAGCAGGGAAGTCTGGCTACACCTTC. This sequence encodes CASSQQAGKSGYTF.

This clonotype was observed a few times. The rearrangement uses TRBV20-1 and TRBJ2-1; D not certain. This CDR3 is 11 amino acids long. Germline lookup yields CDR1 DFQATT and CDR2 SNEGSKA (reference sequence). Between the trimmed V and J ends, which lost 2 bases and 4 bases, there was a span of 3 bases. CDR3 bases: TGCAGTGCTAGACCATACAATGAGCAGTTCTTC. Protein product: CSARPYNEQFF.

This clonotype was recorded a few times. This sequence joins TRBV3-1 and TRBJ2-1; the match to TRBD1 covers 8 bases. The CDR3 has 14 residues. Trimming took 1 base from V and 8 from J; bases not matched to a gene: 4. Germline lookup yields CDR1 LGHDT and CDR2 YNNKEL (reference sequence). In DNA form, the CDR3 reads TGTGCCAGCAGCCAAGGGACAGGGAGGTATGAGCAGTTCTTC. Residues: CASSQGTGRYEQFF.

The genes are TRBV20-1 and TRBJ2-7; no reliable D call. The ends were cut back, 5 bases at V and 0 bases at J, with 11 bases in the middle. This CDR3 is built from 13 residues. Germline V gene data show CDR1 as DFQATT and CDR2 as SNEGSKA (reference sequence). For the CDR3, the DNA is TGCAGTGCTCCAAGTCGAGACTCCTACGAGCAGTACTTC. The encoded protein is CSAPSRDSYEQYF.

This clonotype was counted between two and nine times. The CDR3 spells CSARDFSSGELAIFF. Here the CDR3 DNA reads TGCAGTGCTAGAGATTTCAGTTCGGGAGAACTAGCAATTTTCTTC. The chain has TRBV20-1 and TRBJ2-1, with a weak D call TRBD2 (6 bases). There are 15 residues in the CDR3. Trimming removed 0 bases at V and 16 bases at J, with 25 bases between. CDR1 and CDR2 from the germline V gene are DFQATT and SNEGSKA (reference sequence).

The chain couples TRBV29-1 to TRBJ2-3, with 15 bases that match TRBD2. CDR1 and CDR2 from the germline V gene are SQVTM and ANQGSEA. CDR3 length: 17 residues. Losses at the gene ends were 1 base for V and 6 bases for J; bases not matched to a gene: 8. The CDR3 DNA reads TGCAGCGTTGAAGGGAGGACTAGCGGGGGGGCGACGGATACGCAGTATTTT. Its translation: CSVEGRTSGGATDTQYF.

The chain recombines TRBV24-1 with TRBJ1-3; D uncertain. In germline, CDR1 is KGHDR, CDR2 SFDVKD. The CDR3 consists of 12 residues. V was pared by 4 bases and J by 7 bases, with 7 bases between. CDR3 sequence reads: CATSDTGNTIYF. CDR3 bases: TGTGCCACCAGTGACACCGGGAACACCATATATTTT.

This clonotype was counted between two and nine times. The chain links TRBV7-2 to TRBJ2-3, with a possible D match to TRBD1 (5 bases). Germline loops: CDR1 SGHTA, CDR2 FQGNSA. The CDR3 sequence is 15 residues long. Trimming cost V 5 bases and J 1 base, with 13 bases left between them. CDR3 loop: CASSPVSGRTDTQYF. The DNA of the CDR3 is TGTGCCAGCAGCCCGGTTTCAGGGCGCACAGATACGCAGTATTTT.

This sequence joins TRBV4-2 and TRBJ2-3; D ambiguous. With 0 bases removed from V and 7 bases from J, the gap between germline ends came to 17 bases. CDR3 length equals 16 residues. From germline, CDR1 is LGHNA and CDR2 YNFKEQ. The CDR3 loop is CASSQEYTNSQNTQYF. The CDR3 DNA reads as TGTGCCAGCAGCCAAGAGTACACCAACTCACAGAATACGCAGTATTTT.

The J gene is TRBJ1-6, the V gene TRBV5-1; D is unclear. V lost 1 base, J lost 0 bases, and 17 bases lay in between. There are 19 residues in the CDR3. Germline V gives CDR1 SGHRS, CDR2 YFSETQ. Written as DNA, the CDR3 is TGCGCCAGCAGCTTGCCCCCTCGGGCAGGCAGCTCCTATAATTCACCCCTCCACTTT. It is translated as CASSLPPRAGSSYNSPLHF.

The table lists this clonotype with a few counts. This chain uses TRBV2 with TRBJ2-5; no clear D gene. The germline V gene has CDR1 SNHLY and CDR2 FYNNEI. V lost 3 bases, J lost 5 bases, and 7 bases lay in between. This CDR3 region has 12 residues. CDR3 in amino acids: CASSDMGETQYF. CDR3 DNA sequence: TGTGCCAGCAGTGATATGGGGGAGACCCAGTACTTC.

This clonotype has only a few counts. V and J are TRBV7-9 and TRBJ1-4; D ambiguous. V shed 5 bases and J shed 8 bases, with 9 bases lying between them. Per germline, CDR1 SEHNR and CDR2 FQNEAQ (reference sequence). This CDR3 region has 12 residues. Written as DNA, the CDR3 is TGTGCCAGCAGCCTCCAGACGGAAAAACTGTTTTTT. Translation: CASSLQTEKLFF.

This clonotype was observed a few times. The V and J genes are TRBV11-3 and TRBJ2-1; 8 bases agree with TRBD1. Germline CDR1 and CDR2: SGHNT and YENEEA. CDR3 length: 16 residues. V lost 0 bases to trimming and J lost 9 bases; unmatched junction nucleotides: 10. The CDR3 region is CASSLDRDRPGSEQFF. CDR3 in DNA: TGTGCCAGCAGCTTAGATCGGGACAGGCCGGGAAGTGAGCAGTTCTTC.

This clonotype has only a few counts. The V and J genes are TRBV1 and TRBJ2-5; the table's TRBD2 call for D was not verified on the DNA. TRBV1 is termed a pseudogene. This CDR3 has 16 residues. CDR3 nucleotide sequence: TGCACCAGCAGCCACAGCGGGGAGGGGCACCAAGAGACCCAGTACTTC. Residues: CTSSHSGEGHQETQYF.

This clonotype was observed a few times. The chain combines TRBV20-1 with TRBJ2-5; D call uncertain. The CDR3 has 15 residues. Looked up from germline, CDR1 is DFQATT and CDR2 is SNEGSKA (reference sequence). Trimming removed 0 bases from V and 5 bases from J, with 16 bases in between. CDR3 loop: CSARDRLVWMETQYF. The CDR3 bases are TGCAGTGCTAGAGATCGCCTAGTGTGGATGGAGACCCAGTACTTC.

The chain uses TRBV7-6 and TRBJ2-3, with D hard to call. This CDR3 has 17 residues. V was clipped by 0 bases and J by 0 bases, with 13 bases between them. Germline loops: CDR1 SGHVS, CDR2 FNYEAQ. In DNA, the CDR3 is TGTGCCAGCAGCTTAGCCGCTGTCTCTTCTAGCACAGATACGCAGTATTTT. Translation: CASSLAAVSSSTDTQYF.

This clonotype was counted a few times. The chain joins TRBV29-1 to TRBJ2-7; D unclear. The V gene's germline CDR1 is SQVTM and CDR2 ANQGSEA. V shed 2 bases and J shed 2 bases, with 13 bases lying between them. CDR3 length: 14 residues. This CDR3 reads CSVETPTAPYEQYF. CDR3 sequence (DNA): TGCAGCGTTGAAACCCCGACGGCCCCCTACGAGCAGTACTTC.

J is TRBJ2-3 and V is TRBV4-1; D call uncertain. The germline V gene has CDR1 MGHRA and CDR2 YSYEKL. The CDR3 is 16 residues long. V lost 0 bases and J 4 bases, leaving 14 bases between the germline ends. The CDR3 sequence: CASSQDGLTAPDTQYF. CDR3 DNA: TGCGCCAGCAGCCAAGATGGGCTAACCGCCCCAGATACGCAGTATTTT.

V gene TRBV7-9 combines with J gene TRBJ2-1; D is undetermined. The CDR3 runs to 15 residues. The V and J ends lost 5 bases and 10 bases respectively, with 21 bases between them. Per germline, CDR1 SEHNR and CDR2 FQNEAQ (reference sequence). The CDR3 bases are TGTGCCAGCAGCCAGAACCTCGATCCCGCGCGGGAGCAGTTCTTC. Residues: CASSQNLDPAREQFF.

This clonotype was detected a few times. This chain connects TRBV4-3 to TRBJ2-3; D gene uncertain. Germline V gene sequence: CDR1 LGHNA, CDR2 YSLEER. The CDR3 runs to 17 residues. V was pared by 1 base and J by 0 bases, with 14 bases between. The CDR3 is CASSQANPPASTDTQYF. CDR3 DNA: TGCGCCAGCAGCCAAGCAAACCCCCCCGCAAGCACAGATACGCAGTATTTT.

The CDR3 DNA follows: TGCGCCAGCAGCCAGGGACCGAGTAGCGCGCAGTATTTT. Residues: CASSQGPSSAQYF. The V gene is TRBV4-3, the J gene TRBJ2-3; perhaps D is TRBD1 or TRBD2 (5 bases each). The CDR3 consists of 13 residues. V dropped 3 bases and J dropped 10 bases, with 14 bases sitting between them. Germline values: CDR1 LGHNA, CDR2 YSLEER.

CDR3 DNA: TGCGCCAGCAGCTTGGCAGGGGGCGATGTCTTTGGTCCTGAAGCTTTCTTT. As protein: CASSLAGGDVFGPEAFF. The rearrangement joins TRBV5-1 to TRBJ1-1, with 8 nucleotides matching TRBD1. CDR1 is SGHRS, CDR2 YFSETQ, per germline. V lost 0 bases and J lost 6; bases outside the gene matches: 13. The CDR3 contains 17 residues.

This clonotype was recorded many times. V gene TRBV7-8 combines with J gene TRBJ2-7; a weak D match, TRBD1 (5 bases). The V end was cut by 0 bases, the J end by 4 bases, with 7 bases between. The germline gives CDR1 SGHVS, CDR2 FQNEAQ. The CDR3 is 13 residues long. The CDR3, as DNA: TGTGCCAGCAGCTTAGCTGACAGATACGAGCAGTACTTC. This encodes CASSLADRYEQYF.

V usage is TRBV12-3 or TRBV12-4 and J usage is TRBJ2-7; D is unresolved. The CDR3 is 13 amino acids. Trimming removed 6 bases at V and 3 bases at J, with 12 bases between. The CDR3 loop reads CASRARVGYEQYF. The CDR3 nucleotides are TGTGCCAGCAGGGCCCGAGTGGGCTACGAGCAGTACTTC.

This clonotype was seen at least ten times. The V and J genes are TRBV6-2 or TRBV6-3 and TRBJ2-2; the D is unclear. The V end lost 6 bases, the J end lost 0 bases, and 8 bases lay between the germline ends. The CDR3 length is 14 residues. Germline V CDR1 and CDR2: MNHEY, SVGEGT. The CDR3 nucleotides read TGTGCCAGCAGATTAGAACCGAACACCGGGGAGCTGTTTTTT. This sequence encodes CASRLEPNTGELFF.